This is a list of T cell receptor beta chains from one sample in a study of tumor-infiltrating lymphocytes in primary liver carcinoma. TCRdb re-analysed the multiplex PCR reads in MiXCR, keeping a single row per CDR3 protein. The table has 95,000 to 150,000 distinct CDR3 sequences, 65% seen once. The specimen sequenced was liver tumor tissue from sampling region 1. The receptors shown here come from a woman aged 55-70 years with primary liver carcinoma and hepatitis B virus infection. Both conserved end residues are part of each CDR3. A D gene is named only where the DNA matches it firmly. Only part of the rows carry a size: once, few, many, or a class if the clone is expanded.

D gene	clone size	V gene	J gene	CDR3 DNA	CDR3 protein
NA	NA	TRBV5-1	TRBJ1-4	TGCGCCAGCAGTCTCGGTGCGATAGGAACTAATGAAAAACTGTCTTTT	CASSLGAIGTNEKLSF
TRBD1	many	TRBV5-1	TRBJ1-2	TGCGCCAGCAGCTTGGAGGGGGCCAGTGGCTACACCTTC	CASSLEGASGYTF
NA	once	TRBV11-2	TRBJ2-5	TGTGCCAGCGGCTTATGGGCAGGGTGGTACCAAGAGACCCAATACTTC	CASGLWAGWYQETQYF
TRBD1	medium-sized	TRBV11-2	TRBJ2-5	TGTGCCAGCAGCTTAGGGCCGGGACAGGGTCAAGAGACCCAGTACTTC	CASSLGPGQGQETQYF
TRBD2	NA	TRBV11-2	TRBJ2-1	TGTGCCAGTGGCGTGGGACTAGCGGCATACAATGAGCGGTTCTTC	CASGVGLAAYNERFF
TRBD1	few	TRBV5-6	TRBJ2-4	TGTGCCAGCAGCTTGCGGAGAACAGGGGTACACAAAAACATTCAGTACTTC	CASSLRRTGVHKNIQYF
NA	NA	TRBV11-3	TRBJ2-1	TGTGCCAGCAGCTTAGGCGGGACCTTATACAATGAGCAGTCCTTC	CASSLGGTLYNEQSF
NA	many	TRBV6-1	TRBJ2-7	TGTGCCAGCAGTTACAGGGACGAGCAGTACTTC	CASSYRDEQYF
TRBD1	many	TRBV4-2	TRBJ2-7	TGTGCCAGCAGCCAAGATCTTCGGGACAGGCGAGCCTACGAGCAGTACTTC	CASSQDLRDRRAYEQYF
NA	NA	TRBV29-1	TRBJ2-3	TGCAGCGTAGAAATTGCTACGGGTACGCATTATTTT	CSVEIATGTHYF
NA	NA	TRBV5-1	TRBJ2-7	TGCGCCAGCAGCTTACAGGTGAACTCCTACGAGCAGTACTTC	CASSLQVNSYEQYF
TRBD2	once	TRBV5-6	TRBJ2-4	TGTGCCAGCAGCCCCAGGACTAGCGGAAGTTGGCAAAACATTCAGTACTTC	CASSPRTSGSWQNIQYF
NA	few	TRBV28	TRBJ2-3	TGTGCCAGCAGTTTTACGGGAGAGGCAGAAGATACGCAGTATTTT	CASSFTGEAEDTQYF
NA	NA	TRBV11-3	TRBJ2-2	TGTGCCGGCAACTTAGAATCCCAGGCCGGGGAGCTGTTTTTT	CAGNLESQAGELFF
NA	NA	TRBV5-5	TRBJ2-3	TGTGCCAGCAGCTTGCGTATCGAGGGGTGGACTACCACAGATACGCGGTATTTT	CASSLRIEGWTTTDTRYF
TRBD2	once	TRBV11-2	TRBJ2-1	TGTACCAGCAGGGATCGGGAGGGCCGGGACAATGAGCTGTTCTTC	CTSRDREGRDNELFF
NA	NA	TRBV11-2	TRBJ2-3	TGTGCCAGCAGCCTGGGGGCTAGCGGCCGCATAGATACACAGTATTTT	CASSLGASGRIDTQYF
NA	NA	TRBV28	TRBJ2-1	TGTACCAGCAGTTTCTTGACTAACGGGAACTACAATGAGCAGTTCTTC	CTSSFLTNGNYNEQFF
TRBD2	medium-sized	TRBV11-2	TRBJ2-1	TGTGCCAGCAGCCCCGGGCTAGCGGGCGATTACAATGAGCAGTTCTTC	CASSPGLAGDYNEQFF
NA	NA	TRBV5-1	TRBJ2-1	TGCGCCAGCAGCTTGTTGTTGGGAGGGGGCAATGAGCAGTTCTTC	CASSLLLGGGNEQFF
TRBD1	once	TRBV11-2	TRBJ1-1	TGCGTCAGCAGCTTAGTAGTGGGACAGGGGTCCACTGAAGCTTTCTTT	CVSSLVVGQGSTEAFF
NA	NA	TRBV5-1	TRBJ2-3	TGCGCCAGCAGCCGAGTCAGGTTCGCTAGCACAGATACGCAGTATTTT	CASSRVRFASTDTQYF
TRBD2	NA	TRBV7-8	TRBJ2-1	TGTGACAGCAGCTTAGAACTAGCGGGACCCTGGGATGAGCAGTTCTTC	CDSSLELAGPWDEQFF
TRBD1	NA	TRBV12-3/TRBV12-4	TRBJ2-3	TGTGCCAGGAGTATCCGACAGGGTGGCACAGATATGCAGTATTTT	CARSIRQGGTDMQYF
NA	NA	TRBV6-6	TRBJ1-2	TGTGCCAGCAGTTACTTTTCTTCGTACGGGAGGGATGGCTACACCTTC	CASSYFSSYGRDGYTF
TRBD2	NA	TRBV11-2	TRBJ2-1	TGTGCCAGCGGCTTAGGAGGGACTAGCGGAAATGAGCAGTTCTTC	CASGLGGTSGNEQFF
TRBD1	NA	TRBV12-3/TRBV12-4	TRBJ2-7	TGTGCCAGCAGTTTTGGACAGGGCGTCCCCTACGGGCAGTACTTC	CASSFGQGVPYGQYF
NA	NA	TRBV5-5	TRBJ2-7	TGTGCCAGCAGCTTGAATGAGGGGGGTTCTACCTACGAGCAGTACTTC	CASSLNEGGSTYEQYF
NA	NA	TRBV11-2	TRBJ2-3	TGTGCCAGCTGCATACTTAGGGTAGATACGCAGTATTTT	CASCILRVDTQYF
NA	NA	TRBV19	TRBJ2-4	TGTGCCAGTAGGGATAGGGACGGAGGGGACATTCAGTACTTC	CASRDRDGGDIQYF
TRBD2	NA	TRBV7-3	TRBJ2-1	TGTGCCAGCAGCTTTAGCGGGAGGGAATACAATGAGCAGTTCTTC	CASSFSGREYNEQFF
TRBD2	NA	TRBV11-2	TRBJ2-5	TGTGCCAGCAGCCCATCCGCCGGACAAGCGGGAGGTGAGCGAGAGACCCAGTACTTC	CASSPSAGQAGGERETQYF
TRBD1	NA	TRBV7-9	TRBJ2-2	TGTGCCAGCAGCTCCTTGGACAGGGAAGACACCGGGGAGCTGTTTTTT	CASSSLDREDTGELFF
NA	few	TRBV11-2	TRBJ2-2	TGTGCCAGCAGTCTCCTGACGGGAAACACCGGGGAGCTGTTTTTT	CASSLLTGNTGELFF
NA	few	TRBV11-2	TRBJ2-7	TGTGCCAGCAGCTTAGTGGGGATAGGGCTATCATACGAGCAGTACTTC	CASSLVGIGLSYEQYF
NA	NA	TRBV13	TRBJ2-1	TGTGCCAACAGCCTGCTCGGGGGACATCCCTACAATGAGCAGTTCTTC	CANSLLGGHPYNEQFF
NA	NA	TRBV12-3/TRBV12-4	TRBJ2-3	TGTGCCAGCAGTTTGGACGGATCCACAGGTACGCAGTATTTT	CASSLDGSTGTQYF
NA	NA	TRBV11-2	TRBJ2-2	TGTGCCAGCAGCATAACGGGGGACAACACCAGGGAGCTGTTTTTT	CASSITGDNTRELFF
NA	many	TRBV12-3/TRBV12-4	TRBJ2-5	TGTGCCAGCAGTTTAGGGTATTTTCAAGAGACCCAGTACTTC	CASSLGYFQETQYF
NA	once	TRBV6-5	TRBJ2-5	TGTGCCAGCAGTTACTCGATATTACAAGAGACCCAGCACTTC	CASSYSILQETQHF
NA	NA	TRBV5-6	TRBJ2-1	TGTGCCGGCAGCTTGTCCGGGAGAAGTTTAAATGAGCAGTTCTTC	CAGSLSGRSLNEQFF